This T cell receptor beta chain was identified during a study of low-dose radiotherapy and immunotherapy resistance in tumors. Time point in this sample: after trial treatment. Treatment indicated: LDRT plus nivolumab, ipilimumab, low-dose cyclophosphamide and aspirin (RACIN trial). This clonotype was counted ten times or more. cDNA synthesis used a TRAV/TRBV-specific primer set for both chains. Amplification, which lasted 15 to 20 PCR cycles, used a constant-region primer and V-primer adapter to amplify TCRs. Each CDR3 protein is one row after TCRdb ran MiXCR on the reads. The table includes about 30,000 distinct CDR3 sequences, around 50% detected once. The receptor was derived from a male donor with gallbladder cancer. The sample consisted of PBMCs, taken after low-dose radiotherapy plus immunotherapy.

Written as DNA, the CDR3 is TGCAGTGCTAGAGTCCTACTAGAAACAGATACGCAGTATTTT. Translated: CSARVLLETDTQYF. The J gene is TRBJ2-3, the V gene TRBV20-1; maybe TRBD2 (5 bases). Trimming stripped 1 base from V and 3 bases from J, with 11 bases between. Germline CDR1 is DFQATT and CDR2 is SNEGSKA (reference sequence). The CDR3 loop spans 14 amino acids.